One and the same sample provided the 25 T cell receptor beta chains below, sequenced in a study of T cells in Graves' hyperthyroidism and ophthalmopathy. It was RNA transcripts that yielded the amplified TCR beta CDR3 regions. Researchers ran a first-round RT-PCR on the TCR CDR3 using the HTBI primer set. One entry per CDR3 protein, called by TCRdb with MiXCR from the multiplex PCR reads. The sample holds around 800,000 distinct CDR3 sequences, about 38% seen once. The sequenced material came from blood. The receptors stem from a man between 18 and 29 years old with Graves' hyperthyroidism.

This clonotype was picked up a small number of times. The chain combines TRBV5-1 with TRBJ2-5; TRBD1 might be the D (5 bases). This CDR3 contains 13 residues. V lost 0 bases and J 4 bases, leaving 7 bases between the germline ends. Germline CDR1 SGHRS, CDR2 YFSETQ. In DNA form, the CDR3 reads TGCGCCAGCAGCTTGGGACAGCCAGAGACCCAGTACTTC. Protein product: CASSLGQPETQYF. Drawing the rest from reference TRBV5-1 and TRBJ2-5, the complete variable domain is KAGVTQTPRYLIKTRGQQVTLSCSPISGHRSVSWYQQTPGQGLQFLFEYFSETQRNKGNFPGRFSGRQFSNSRSEMNVSTLELGDSALYLCASSLGQPETQYFGPGTRLLVL.

This clonotype showed up just a few times. V and J are TRBV20-1 and TRBJ2-5, with D possibly TRBD2 on 5 matching bases. The CDR3 covers 14 residues. Looked up from germline, CDR1 is DFQATT and CDR2 is SNEGSKA (reference sequence). Trimming removed 6 bases at V and 2 bases at J, with 16 bases between. DNA of the CDR3: TGCAGTGCCGACCAACTGAGCGGTCAAGAGACCCAGTACTTC. It encodes CSADQLSGQETQYF.

For the CDR3, the DNA is TGTGCCACCAGCAGAGATCGGGCAGGTCGTGAGACCCAGCATTTT. This translates into CATSRDRAGRETQHF. The rearrangement joins TRBV15 to TRBJ1-5; the D is unclear. The CDR3 runs to 15 residues. V was cut by 0 bases and J by 11 bases, with 17 bases left in between. CDR1 and CDR2 (germline): LNHNV, YYDKDF (reference sequence).

This clonotype was seen a few times. This chain connects TRBV9 to TRBJ1-1, with 9 positions matching TRBD1. The germline gives CDR1 SGDLS, CDR2 YYNGEE. The CDR3 spans 16 residues. The trim removed 5 bases at V and 0 bases at J, leaving 8 bases unmatched. CDR3 sequence: CASSPNRGLMNTEAFF. In DNA form, the CDR3 reads TGTGCCAGCAGTCCTAACAGGGGGCTAATGAACACTGAAGCTTTCTTT.

V gene TRBV20-1 combines with J gene TRBJ2-5, with D possibly matching TRBD1 (6 bases). Trimming cost V 6 bases and J 9 bases, with 20 bases left between them. There are 13 residues in the CDR3. The germline V gene has CDR1 DFQATT and CDR2 SNEGSKA (reference sequence). The CDR3 reads CSARTGLGQPQYF. The CDR3 bases are TGCAGTGCAAGAACAGGGTTGGGTCAGCCCCAGTACTTC.

Comment on this clonotype: An end of the junction does not agree with germline; a read error may underlie this. V is TRBV15 and J is TRBJ1-2; D is possibly TRBD1 (6 bases). The germline CDR1 and CDR2 sequences are LNHNV and YYDKDF (reference sequence). The CDR3 contains 12 residues. The DNA of the CDR3 is TGTGCCACCAGCGACACAACAGGGCCTCCGGCCTTC. It specifies CATSDTTGPPAF.

This clonotype was seen a few times. The germline gene is not matched at one end of the junction; a read error may be the cause. The rearrangement joins TRBV4-1 to TRBJ2-5, with 8 bases aligning to TRBD2. The germline V gene has CDR1 MGHRA and CDR2 YSYEKL. The CDR3 extends over 20 amino acids. The CDR3 loop is CASSQDRPAGAAVYQETQYF. In nucleotides, the CDR3 is TGTGCCAGCAGCCAAGATCGTCCAGCGGGGGCCGCGGTGTACCAAGAGACCCAGTACTTC.

The chain has TRBV7-8 and TRBJ2-7, with 8 positions matching TRBD1. V lost 4 bases and J lost 3; bases outside the gene matches: 8. This CDR3 has 15 amino acids. CDR1 is SGHVS, CDR2 FQNEAQ, per germline. The CDR3 loop reads CASSSRDRPYYEQYF. CDR3 coding DNA: TGTGCCAGCAGCTCCCGGGACAGGCCCTACTACGAGCAGTACTTC.

This chain joins TRBV7-9 and TRBJ1-6; 9 bases are a match to TRBD1. In germline, CDR1 is SEHNR, CDR2 FQNEAQ (reference sequence). Trimming took 3 bases from V and 7 from J; bases not matched to a gene: 7. This CDR3 has 16 amino acids. Written as DNA, the CDR3 is TGTGCCAGCAGCTTCGGGACAGGGCGTCGGAATTCACCCCTCCACTTT. Its translation is CASSFGTGRRNSPLHF.

This clonotype was seen a few times. The J gene is TRBJ2-2, the V gene TRBV19; the D gene is possibly TRBD1 (5 bases). V was trimmed by 9 bases and J by 1 base, leaving 6 bases between them. This CDR3 comprises 12 residues. Germline V lookup: CDR1 LNHDA, CDR2 SQIVND (reference sequence). CDR3 sequence: CASGQNTGELFF. As DNA, the CDR3 is TGTGCCAGCGGACAGAACACCGGGGAGCTGTTTTTT.

The V and J genes are TRBV9 and TRBJ2-5, with 9 bases fitting TRBD2. Unmatched junction bases numbered 9, after V lost 0 bases and J lost 0 bases. CDR3 length: 18 amino acids. Germline V lookup: CDR1 SGDLS, CDR2 YYNGEE. DNA for the CDR3: TGTGCCAGCAGCGTAGAAGGAGCGGGGGGACCGTACCAAGAGACCCAGTACTTC. It yields the protein CASSVEGAGGPYQETQYF.

The J gene is TRBJ1-6, the V gene TRBV20-1; D not resolved. The V end was cut by 1 base, the J end by 0 bases, with 4 bases between. Germline CDR1 is DFQATT and CDR2 is SNEGSKA (reference sequence). The CDR3 loop spans 14 amino acids. The CDR3 spells CSARGASYNSPLHF. The CDR3 DNA is TGCAGTGCTAGAGGAGCCTCCTATAATTCACCCCTCCACTTT.

A remark on this clonotype: This may come from a read error, since a much larger clone is one base off. This chain joins TRBV2 and TRBJ2-7; maybe TRBD2 (6 bases). The CDR3 length is 15 residues. Germline CDR1 and CDR2: SNHLY and FYNNEI. This CDR3 is CASSANRDFSYERYF. DNA for the CDR3: TGTGCCAGCAGTGCCAACCGGGACTTTAGCTACGAGCGGTACTTC.

The chain combines TRBV15 with TRBJ2-3, with 8 bases that match TRBD2. The length of the CDR3 is 12 residues. The germline V gene encodes CDR1 LNHNV and CDR2 YYDKDF (reference sequence). V shed 1 base and J 11 bases; nucleotides not matched to a gene: 2. CDR3 loop: CATSRVTSGQYF. For the CDR3, the DNA is TGTGCCACCAGCAGAGTAACTAGCGGGCAGTATTTT.

In its sample, this clonotype was seen many times. J is TRBJ1-5 and V is TRBV20-1; D gene unclear. CDR3 length: 12 amino acids. Trimming pared 6 bases from V and 7 bases from J, leaving 13 bases between. CDR1 is DFQATT and CDR2 is SNEGSKA in the germline V gene (reference sequence). CDR3 DNA sequence: TGCAGTGCCCGCGAGGGTCTCCAGCCCCAGCATTTT. Translated, it gives CSAREGLQPQHF.

A few counts support this clonotype. The chain has TRBV19 and TRBJ1-2; no clear D. Trimming shortened V by 1 base and J by 6 bases, and 12 bases separated the two germline ends. The germline gives CDR1 LNHDA, CDR2 SQIVND (reference sequence). The CDR3 is 14 residues long. CDR3 amino acids: CASSIVDARDGYTF. DNA of the CDR3: TGTGCCAGTAGTATAGTCGATGCGCGGGATGGCTACACCTTC.

The table lists this clonotype with many counts. V usage is TRBV15 and J usage is TRBJ2-7; D is unresolved. The V gene lost 0 bases and the J gene lost 5 bases, with 11 bases spanning the gap. The CDR3 runs to 14 residues. Germline loops: CDR1 LNHNV, CDR2 YYDKDF (reference sequence). For the CDR3, the DNA is TGTGCCACCAGCAGAGACGTAGCCCGCGACGAGCAGTACTTC. Its translation is CATSRDVARDEQYF.

The rearrangement joins TRBV10-3 to TRBJ1-4, with 7 bases fitting TRBD1. Germline V gene lookup returns CDR1 ENHRY and CDR2 SYGVKD. The CDR3 sequence is 14 residues long. J gave up 6 bases and V 5 bases, and 6 bases lay outside the gene matches. The CDR3 loop reads CAISPGQMDEKLFF. The DNA for the CDR3 is TGTGCCATCAGTCCGGGACAGATGGATGAAAAACTGTTTTTT.

This clonotype was picked up many times. The V call is TRBV29-1, the J call TRBJ2-5; D gene ambiguous. The CDR3 runs 14 residues. The ends were cut back, 2 bases at V and 0 bases at J, with 10 bases in the middle. The germline V gene has CDR1 SQVTM and CDR2 ANQGSEA. The CDR3 DNA is TGCAGCGTTGAATTAGTCGGCCACCAAGAGACCCAGTACTTC. Its translation: CSVELVGHQETQYF.

The chain carries TRBV19 and TRBJ1-4, with a tentative D call TRBD1 (6 bases). The CDR3 covers 12 residues. Germline V lookup: CDR1 LNHDA, CDR2 SQIVND (reference sequence). V lost 7 bases, J lost 8 bases, and 11 bases lay in between. The CDR3 DNA reads as TGTGCCAGTACCACCGGGGGCGAAAAACTGTTTTTT. Residues: CASTTGGEKLFF. The variable domain in full, completed from reference TRBV19 and TRBJ1-4, reads DGGITQSPKYLFRKEGQNVTLSCEQNLNHDAMYWYRQDPGQGLRLIYYSQIVNDFQKGDIAEGYSVSREKKESFPLTVTSAQKNPTAFYLCASTTGGEKLFFGSGTQLSVL.

Regarding this clonotype: Sequence at one end of the junction differs from germline and may be a read error. The chain carries TRBV5-1 and TRBJ2-7; tentative D call: TRBD2 (5 bases). Germline values: CDR1 SGHRS, CDR2 YFSETQ. There are 14 residues in the CDR3. CDR3 nucleotides: TGTGCCAGCAGCGGTAGAGGAGCGTCCTACGAGCAGTACTTC. Translated, it gives CASSGRGASYEQYF.

With respect to this clonotype: A much larger clone differs by one base, so this may be a read error. This chain joins TRBV2 and TRBJ2-7; D possibly corresponds to TRBD2 (5 bases). Between the trimmed V and J ends, which lost 7 bases and 5 bases, there was a span of 9 bases. Germline V gives CDR1 SNHLY, CDR2 FYNNEI. The CDR3 sequence is 11 residues long. CDR3 nucleotide sequence: TGTGCCAGCACGAGGGCCCACGAGCAGTACTTC. Residues: CASTRAHEQYF.

V gene TRBV7-3 combines with J gene TRBJ1-1; D might be TRBD1 (5 bases). There are 15 residues in the CDR3. Germline CDR1 and CDR2: SGHTA and FQGTGA. V was clipped by 5 bases and J by 1 base, with 14 bases between them. In DNA, the CDR3 is TGTGCCAGCAGCCCCCGTGTGGGGGAGAACACTGAAGCTTTCTTT. Its protein product is CASSPRVGENTEAFF.

This clonotype was recorded many times. V is TRBV29-1 and J is TRBJ1-2; 8 bases map to TRBD1. CDR1 is SQVTM, CDR2 ANQGSEA, per germline. The junction had 2 bases not matched to a gene; V was cut back by 3 bases and J by 5 bases. The CDR3 has 12 residues. The CDR3 reads CSVEQGAYGYTF. The CDR3 nucleotides read TGCAGCGTTGAGCAGGGGGCTTATGGCTACACCTTC.

This clonotype was observed a handful of times. This chain joins TRBV7-9 and TRBJ2-7; 9 nucleotides match TRBD1. Germline V gene sequence: CDR1 SEHNR, CDR2 FQNEAQ (reference sequence). V trimming: 6 bases; J trimming: 5 bases; junction bases outside the gene matches: 8. The CDR3 sequence is 14 residues long. Here the CDR3 reads CASSFGTGMHEQYF. In nucleotides, the CDR3 is TGTGCCAGCAGTTTCGGGACAGGGATGCACGAGCAGTACTTC.